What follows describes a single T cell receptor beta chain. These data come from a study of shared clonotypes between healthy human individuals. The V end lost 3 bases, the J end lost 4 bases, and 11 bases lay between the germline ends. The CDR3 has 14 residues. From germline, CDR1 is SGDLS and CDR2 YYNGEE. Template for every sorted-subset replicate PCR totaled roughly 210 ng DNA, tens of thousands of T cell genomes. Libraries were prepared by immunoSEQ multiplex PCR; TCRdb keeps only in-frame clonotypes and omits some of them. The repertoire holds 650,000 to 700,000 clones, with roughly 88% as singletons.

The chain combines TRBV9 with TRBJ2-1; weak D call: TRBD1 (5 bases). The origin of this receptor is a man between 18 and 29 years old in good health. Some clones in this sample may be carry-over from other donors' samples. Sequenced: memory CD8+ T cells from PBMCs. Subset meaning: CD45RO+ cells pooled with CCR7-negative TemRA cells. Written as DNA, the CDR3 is TGTGCCAGCAGCGGTTTACAGGATTACAATGAGCAGTTCTTC. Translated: CASSGLQDYNEQFF.